The 26 T cell receptor beta chains reported below all come from one sample, sequenced in a study of blood T cell repertoires in COVID-19. Measured with immunoSEQ multiplex PCR; TCRdb has only the in-frame clones, and not every one. The table lists about 200,000 clones, roughly 82% of them singletons. Sequenced: PBMCs or T cells enriched from blood (not recorded which). The origin of the receptors is a man aged 40-55 years who had recovered from COVID-19.

CDR3 sequence (DNA): TGTGCCAGCAGCTTTAACAATGAGCAGTTCTTC. It encodes CASSFNNEQFF. The chain joins TRBV11-3 to TRBJ2-1; D gene ambiguous. The CDR3 length is 11 residues. The ends were cut back, 3 bases at V and 5 bases at J, with 2 bases in the middle. Looked up from germline, CDR1 is SGHNT and CDR2 is YENEEA.

This chain connects TRBV5-4 to TRBJ2-2, with 8 bases aligning to TRBD2. The junction had 12 bases not matched to a gene; V was cut back by 5 bases and J by 6 bases. This CDR3 comprises 16 residues. Germline V lookup: CDR1 SGHNT, CDR2 YYREEE (reference sequence). CDR3: CASRRAGANPPGELFF. The CDR3 DNA reads as TGTGCCAGCAGGCGAGCGGGGGCCAACCCCCCCGGGGAGCTGTTTTTT.

The V call is TRBV7-8, the J call TRBJ2-2; the match to TRBD2 covers 8 bases. Per the germline V gene, CDR1 is SGHVS and CDR2 is FQNEAQ. J was trimmed by 8 bases and V by 7 bases; bases with no gene match: 9. The CDR3 has 14 residues. CDR3 in DNA: TGTGCCAGCACCCTGATAGCGGGATTGGGGGAGCTGTTTTTT. Amino acids: CASTLIAGLGELFF.

The chain is built from TRBV6-2 or TRBV6-3 and TRBJ2-7; D is undetermined. Germline assignment: CDR1 MNHEY and CDR2 SVGEGT. Trimming took 5 bases from V and 2 from J, leaving 4 bases between them. This CDR3 spans 11 amino acids. As DNA, the CDR3 is TGTGCCAGCAGTCTAACCTACGAGCAGTACTTC. Translating it yields CASSLTYEQYF.

This clone has just a few counts. The chain recombines TRBV7-6 with TRBJ1-1; D might be TRBD1 (6 bases). Trimming cost V 3 bases and J 5 bases, with 7 bases left between them. CDR3 length: 12 amino acids. Germline CDR1 SGHVS, CDR2 FNYEAQ. The CDR3, as DNA: TGTGCCAGCAGCTTCCAGGGGACTGAAGCTTTCTTT. It encodes CASSFQGTEAFF.

This sequence joins TRBV18 and TRBJ1-2, with D tentatively TRBD1 (5 bases). V shed 4 bases and J shed 0 bases, with 9 bases lying between them. The CDR3 covers 14 residues. The germline V gene has CDR1 KGHSH and CDR2 LQKENI. In DNA form, the CDR3 reads TGTGCCAGCTCACTCGACAGTTCTAACTATGGCTACACCTTC. Translated: CASSLDSSNYGYTF.

As for this clone: The sample carries other DNA sequences with the same CDR3. This sequence joins TRBV7-3 and TRBJ1-2; D possibly corresponds to TRBD1 (6 bases). Germline assignment: CDR1 SGHTA and CDR2 FQGTGA. This CDR3 is built from 13 residues. V shed 5 bases and J shed 4 bases, with 11 bases lying between them. CDR3 protein: CASSPGTPYGYTF. CDR3 DNA: TGTGCCAGCAGCCCCGGGACACCCTATGGCTACACCTTC.

The chain joins TRBV5-8 to TRBJ1-4; no reliable D call. The CDR3 spans 15 residues. The V end was cut by 3 bases, the J end by 8 bases, with 17 bases between. Germline loops: CDR1 SGHTS, CDR2 YDEGEE. In nucleotides, the CDR3 is TGTGCCAGCAGCTCGGGAGGGTCTACGCAAGAAAAACTGTTTTTT. It encodes CASSSGGSTQEKLFF.

This chain links TRBV14 with TRBJ2-7; a weak D match, TRBD2 (5 bases). V was shortened by 5 bases and J by 0 bases, with 11 bases between the two germline ends. This CDR3 is built from 14 residues. In germline, CDR1 is SGHDN, CDR2 FVKESK. The CDR3, as DNA: TGTGCCAGCAGCTTAGGCGGGTCCTCCTACGAGCAGTACTTC. Translated, it gives CASSLGGSSYEQYF.

This clone has more than one count but fewer than ten. The J gene is TRBJ1-6, the V gene TRBV7-2; 9 bases are shared with TRBD1. CDR1 SGHTA and CDR2 FQGNSA come from the germline V gene. This CDR3 has 14 residues. The V segment lost 3 bases and the J segment 14 bases; nucleotides outside the gene matches: 8. The CDR3 DNA follows: TGTGCCAGCAGCTTCCGGGACAGGGAGGTATCCCTCCACTTT. Amino acid sequence: CASSFRDREVSLHF.

Only a few counts were recorded for this clone. The chain employs TRBV27 and TRBJ2-3; TRBD2 agrees at 11 bases. The CDR3 is 16 residues long. The germline gives CDR1 MNHEY, CDR2 SMNVEV (reference sequence). The V and J ends lost 4 bases and 5 bases, in that order; junction bases with no gene match: 8. Written as DNA, the CDR3 is TGTGCCAGCAGTTCCATACTAGCGGGAGTGGTAGATACGCAGTATTTT. Translation: CASSSILAGVVDTQYF.

The rearrangement uses TRBV7-9 and TRBJ2-2; D uncertain. V dropped 1 base and J dropped 1 base, with 7 bases sitting between them. Germline V gene lookup returns CDR1 SEHNR and CDR2 FQNEAQ (reference sequence). This CDR3 has 15 amino acids. CDR3 sequence reads: CASSLDAGNTGELFF. Written as DNA, the CDR3 is TGTGCCAGCAGCTTAGACGCAGGGAACACCGGGGAGCTGTTTTTT.

Only a few counts were recorded for this clone. This chain uses TRBV10-1 with TRBJ2-1; 10 bases line up with TRBD2. J was trimmed by 5 bases and V by 5 bases; bases with no gene match: 6. Germline V lookup: CDR1 WNHNN, CDR2 SYGVQD (reference sequence). This CDR3 is 15 amino acids long. The DNA of the CDR3 is TGCGCCAGCAGTCCGAGGACTAGCGGAAACAATGAGCAGTTCTTC. This sequence encodes CASSPRTSGNNEQFF.

This clone came up a few times. The rearrangement joins TRBV29-1 to TRBJ1-1; the match to TRBD1 covers 7 bases. Germline V gene sequence: CDR1 SQVTM, CDR2 ANQGSEA. The junction had 7 bases not matched to a gene; V was cut back by 4 bases and J by 5 bases. The CDR3 is 13 residues long. The CDR3 loop is CSVVLIQGTEAFF. The DNA for the CDR3 is TGCAGCGTTGTATTAATACAGGGGACTGAAGCTTTCTTT. Variable domain in full (rest from reference TRBV29-1 and TRBJ1-1): SAVISQKPSRDICQRGTSLTIQCQVDSQVTMMFWYRQQPGQSLTLIATANQGSEATYESGFVIDKFPISRPNLTFSTLTVSNMSPEDSSIYLCSVVLIQGTEAFFGQGTRLTVV.

The chain joins TRBV9 to TRBJ1-2, with TRBD1 matching over 9 bases. The CDR3 sequence is 14 residues long. Germline CDR1 reads SGDLS; CDR2 reads YYNGEE. V shed 1 base, J shed 8 bases, and the junction held 6 bases outside the gene matches. The CDR3 loop is CASSVTGGLDGYTF. Written as DNA, the CDR3 is TGTGCCAGCAGCGTAACAGGGGGCTTGGACGGCTACACCTTC. The full variable domain, in which reference TRBV9 and TRBJ1-2 provide the parts outside the CDR3, is DSGVTQTPKHLITATGQRVTLRCSPRSGDLSVYWYQQSLDQGLQFLIQYYNGEERAKGNILERFSAQQFPDLHSELNLSSLELGDSALYFCASSVTGGLDGYTFGSGTRLTVV.

This chain joins TRBV5-1 and TRBJ2-1; weak D call: TRBD1 (5 bases). The CDR3 runs to 15 residues. V shed 0 bases and J shed 3 bases, with 10 bases lying between them. The germline CDR1 and CDR2 sequences are SGHRS and YFSETQ. The chain's CDR3 is CASSLVRANYNEQFF. Here the CDR3 DNA reads TGCGCCAGCAGCTTGGTCAGGGCTAACTACAATGAGCAGTTCTTC.

The sample holds a few counts of this clone. The chain employs TRBV5-8 and TRBJ2-3; perhaps TRBD2 as D (6 bases). The CDR3 has 15 residues. Per the germline V gene, CDR1 is SGHTS and CDR2 is YDEGEE. Between the trimmed V and J ends, which lost 3 bases and 5 bases, there was a span of 16 bases. CDR3: CASSSPGLLGDTQYF. CDR3 nucleotides: TGTGCCAGCAGCTCCCCGGGACTTCTCGGAGATACGCAGTATTTT.

The rearrangement joins TRBV7-9 to TRBJ1-6; 7 nucleotides match TRBD1. The V gene end was trimmed by 5 bases and the J gene end by 6 bases; junction bases not matched to a gene: 13. CDR3 length: 17 residues. Germline values: CDR1 SEHNR, CDR2 FQNEAQ (reference sequence). This CDR3 is CASSHPPGQTINSPLHF. In DNA form, the CDR3 reads TGTGCCAGCAGCCACCCTCCGGGACAGACCATTAATTCACCCCTCCACTTT.

The chain carries TRBV6-2 or TRBV6-3 and TRBJ1-2, with D perhaps TRBD1 (5 bases). Trimming removed 0 bases at V and 6 bases at J, with 11 bases between. This CDR3 spans 14 amino acids. In germline, CDR1 is MNHEY, CDR2 SVGEGT. CDR3 loop: CASSYSRLGDGYTF. DNA of the CDR3: TGTGCCAGCAGTTACTCGCGGCTAGGGGATGGCTACACCTTC.

A word on this clone: This specimen includes other DNA sequences encoding the same CDR3. The rearrangement uses TRBV9 and TRBJ2-7, with TRBD2 identical over 10 bases. CDR1 is SGDLS, CDR2 YYNGEE, per germline. V dropped 3 bases and J dropped 3; count of bases not matched to a gene: 6. The CDR3 is made up of 15 amino acids. CDR3 bases: TGTGCCAGCAGCGGGGGCTTAGCGGGAGGCTACGAGCAGTACTTC. Its translation is CASSGGLAGGYEQYF.

The chain recombines TRBV9 with TRBJ1-1, with TRBD1 matching over 9 bases. V shed 5 bases and J 4 bases; nucleotides not matched to a gene: 6. In germline, CDR1 is SGDLS, CDR2 YYNGEE. The CDR3 totals 14 residues. The CDR3 DNA sequence: TGTGCCAGCAGTATGACAGGGGGTAGCACTGAAGCTTTCTTT. Amino acids: CASSMTGGSTEAFF.

V is TRBV2 and J is TRBJ1-1, with D uncertain. This CDR3 has 13 residues. Trimming took 4 bases from V and 0 from J, leaving 6 bases between them. In germline, CDR1 is SNHLY, CDR2 FYNNEI. DNA of the CDR3: TGTGCCAGCAGTGGTCACATGAACACTGAAGCTTTCTTT. It translates to CASSGHMNTEAFF.

The chain combines TRBV5-4 with TRBJ1-1; possible D gene TRBD1, 5 bases. The CDR3 consists of 13 residues. The V end was cut by 4 bases, the J end by 7 bases, with 14 bases between. Looked up from germline, CDR1 is SGHNT and CDR2 is YYREEE (reference sequence). The CDR3 DNA reads TGTGCCAGCAGCGTCAGGGCTGACCTTGAAGCTTTCTTT. This sequence encodes CASSVRADLEAFF.

This chain joins TRBV4-3 and TRBJ1-4; 7 bases map to TRBD1. CDR1 and CDR2 from the germline V gene are LGHNA and YSLEER. After removal of 1 base from V and 4 bases from J, the junction contained 3 bases not matched to a gene. This CDR3 region has 15 residues. Written as DNA, the CDR3 is TGCGCCAGCAGCCAAGCCGACAGGGTTAATGAAAAACTGTTTTTT. Translated, it gives CASSQADRVNEKLFF.

The chain combines TRBV7-9 with TRBJ1-2, with 7 nucleotides matching TRBD1. There are 15 residues in the CDR3. V lost 5 bases, J lost 0 bases, and 6 bases stayed unmatched. Germline CDR1 SEHNR, CDR2 FQNEAQ (reference sequence). The CDR3 here is CASSLPGQSNYGYTF. The DNA for the CDR3 is TGTGCCAGCAGCCTACCGGGACAGTCTAACTATGGCTACACCTTC.

The chain employs TRBV28 and TRBJ1-5, with D possibly being TRBD1 (5 bases). This CDR3 is 13 amino acids long. Between the trimmed V and J ends, which lost 3 bases and 7 bases, there was a span of 10 bases. Germline CDR1 reads MDHEN; CDR2 reads SYDVKM. CDR3 sequence (DNA): TGTGCCAGCAGTTTGGGGGGGGAACAGCCCCAGCATTTT. Translated: CASSLGGEQPQHF.